These 10 T cell receptor beta chains were sequenced from one sample in a study of blood T cells in healthy people across ages. A J-beta primer mix and a sample-barcoded 5' primer were used in a second PCR of roughly 7 to 12 cycles. TCRdb re-called the 5' RACE reads through MiXCR, storing one row per CDR3 protein. The table has approximately 800,000 distinct CDR3 sequences, 40% to 65% seen once; the top ten hold about 42%. Sequencing was done on a sample of blood. The receptor set was obtained from a man of 80 years or more in good health.

This clonotype was observed a few times. The V call is TRBV13, the J call TRBJ1-1; D remains ambiguous. The CDR3 covers 14 residues. The germline V gene has CDR1 PRHDT and CDR2 FYEKMQ (reference sequence). V shed 2 bases and J shed 1 base, with 8 bases lying between them. CDR3: CASSLSQRNTEAFF. The CDR3 coding sequence is TGTGCCAGCAGCTTATCCCAGAGGAACACTGAAGCTTTCTTT.

The chain uses TRBV12-3 or TRBV12-4 and TRBJ2-7, with no clear D. This CDR3 is built from 14 residues. Trimming pared 6 bases from V and 7 bases from J, leaving 19 bases between. The chain's CDR3 is CASSHTTGVGEQYF. CDR3 nucleotides: TGTGCCAGCAGCCATACTACTGGGGTCGGGGAGCAGTACTTC.

In its sample, this clonotype was seen a few times. This chain links TRBV5-6 with TRBJ2-1, with 8 positions matching TRBD2. The CDR3 runs 15 residues. Germline V lookup: CDR1 SGHDT, CDR2 YYEEEE. After removal of 4 bases from V and 2 bases from J, the junction contained 5 bases not matched to a gene. CDR3: CASSPSSGAYNEQFF. The CDR3 DNA reads as TGTGCCAGCAGCCCCAGTAGCGGGGCCTACAATGAGCAGTTCTTC.

The chain combines TRBV7-2 with TRBJ1-2; D gene uncertain. With 5 bases removed from V and 6 bases from J, the gap between germline ends came to 19 bases. The CDR3 totals 15 residues. Germline V gene lookup returns CDR1 SGHTA and CDR2 FQGNSA. CDR3 bases: TGTGCCAGCAGCCCCCCCCCGGGGAAAGCCGATGGCTACACCTTC. It yields the protein CASSPPPGKADGYTF. Together with reference TRBV7-2 and TRBJ1-2, the CDR3 gives the full variable domain: GAGVSQSPSNKVTEKGKDVELRCDPISGHTALYWYRQSLGQGLEFLIYFQGNSAPDKSGLPSDRFSAERTGGSVSTLTIQRTQQEDSAVYLCASSPPPGKADGYTFGSGTRLTVV.

The J gene is TRBJ2-7, the V gene TRBV5-1; D is perhaps TRBD2 (6 bases). There are 14 residues in the CDR3. The germline V gene encodes CDR1 SGHRS and CDR2 YFSETQ. V was trimmed by 7 bases and J by 0 bases, leaving 14 bases between them. The CDR3 here is CASQDGGVSYEQYF. The CDR3 coding sequence is TGCGCCAGCCAGGACGGGGGTGTCTCCTACGAGCAGTACTTC.

The rearrangement joins TRBV20-1 to TRBJ2-7; 11 nucleotides line up with TRBD2. The length of the CDR3 is 15 residues. The germline gives CDR1 DFQATT, CDR2 SNEGSKA (reference sequence). V lost 3 bases, J lost 3 bases, and 7 bases stayed unmatched. The CDR3 sequence: CSARGGLAALYEQYF. The CDR3 region has the DNA TGCAGTGCTAGGGGGGGACTAGCGGCCCTCTACGAGCAGTACTTC.

This clonotype was observed a few times. This chain uses TRBV11-2 with TRBJ2-4, with D perhaps TRBD2 (5 bases). V lost 5 bases and J 2 bases, leaving 19 bases between the germline ends. The CDR3 has 17 residues. Germline V gene sequence: CDR1 SGHAT, CDR2 FQNNGV. CDR3 bases: TGTGCCAGCAGCCCTAAGACACAGACCGGGACCAAAAACATTCAGTACTTC. Translation gives CASSPKTQTGTKNIQYF.

This clonotype was found a few times. V usage is TRBV6-5 and J usage is TRBJ1-1; no firm D call. The CDR3 length is 12 residues. Per germline, CDR1 MNHEY and CDR2 SVGAGI. V was trimmed by 10 bases and J by 0 bases, leaving 9 bases between them. CDR3 sequence: CATRLLNTEAFF. CDR3 in DNA: TGTGCCACTCGGCTATTGAACACTGAAGCTTTCTTT.

This chain links TRBV6-5 with TRBJ1-2, with D tentatively TRBD1 (6 bases). This CDR3 region has 13 residues. The ends were cut back, 0 bases at V and 5 bases at J, with 7 bases in the middle. Per germline, CDR1 MNHEY and CDR2 SVGAGI. In DNA form, the CDR3 reads TGTGCCAGCAGTTACTCAGGACAGTATGGCTACACCTTC. This translates into CASSYSGQYGYTF.

This clonotype was picked up many times. The rearrangement links TRBV14 to TRBJ2-7, with 11 nucleotides matching TRBD2. The germline CDR1 and CDR2 sequences are SGHDN and FVKESK. This CDR3 has 16 amino acids. The ends lost 3 bases at V and 0 bases at J; junction bases unmatched: 4. CDR3 DNA sequence: TGTGCCAGCAGCCAGGGACTAGCGGCCTTCTCCTACGAGCAGTACTTC. Protein sequence: CASSQGLAAFSYEQYF.